This T cell receptor (beta chain) was sequenced during a study of blood T cell repertoires in COVID-19. Looking at the study overall: Both acute and convalescent COVID-19 samples were obtained from the United States, Italy and Spain. PBMCs, B-cell-depleted T cells, or T cells provided the cDNA or gDNA that made up the material.

Authors' processing steps: Using reference gene primer amplification, nucleated cell counts were estimated. Sequencing was performed with immunoSEQ multiplex PCR; in TCRdb, only in-frame clones are kept and a portion is missing. V and J calls and clone size follow that table, whereas D and trimming were derived from the DNA. The sample includes tens of thousands of clones, 65% to 90% of them seen just once. The CDR3 is made up of 16 amino acids. V was clipped by 3 bases and J by 8 bases; unmatched bases: 15. The germline CDR1 and CDR2 sequences are LGHNA and YSLEER. The receptor was isolated from a man in his fifties or sixties with COVID-19, enrolled during active disease. V is TRBV4-3 and J is TRBJ1-2; 7 bases map to TRBD1. Sequencing input: peripheral blood. Here the CDR3 DNA reads TGCGCCAGCAGCCAGGCACCTGGGACAGCACCGATAGGCTACACCTTC. Its protein is CASSQAPGTAPIGYTF.